This T cell receptor beta chain derives from a study of PD-L1 blockade in urothelial cancer. Repertoires were generated with immunoSEQ multiplex PCR, while TCRdb's copy carries only in-frame clones and drops some. The sample consists of tens of thousands of clones, approximately 86% of them appearing once. This CDR3 contains 13 residues. CDR1 and CDR2 from the germline V gene are LNHDA and SQIVND (reference sequence). Trimming took off 7 bases at V and 7 bases at J, with 16 bases between the two ends. Sample: PBMCs, taken around atezolizumab (anti-PD-L1) treatment. This receptor was identified in a man in his sixties with urothelial cancer. The chain couples TRBV19 to TRBJ1-2; a weak D match, TRBD1 (6 bases). The CDR3 DNA reads as TGTGCCAGTATCTTACAGGGAGCCGCTGGCTACACCTTC. It translates to CASILQGAAGYTF. The whole variable domain, remainder taken from reference TRBV19 and TRBJ1-2, is DGGITQSPKYLFRKEGQNVTLSCEQNLNHDAMYWYRQDPGQGLRLIYYSQIVNDFQKGDIAEGYSVSREKKESFPLTVTSAQKNPTAFYLCASILQGAAGYTFGSGTRLTVV.